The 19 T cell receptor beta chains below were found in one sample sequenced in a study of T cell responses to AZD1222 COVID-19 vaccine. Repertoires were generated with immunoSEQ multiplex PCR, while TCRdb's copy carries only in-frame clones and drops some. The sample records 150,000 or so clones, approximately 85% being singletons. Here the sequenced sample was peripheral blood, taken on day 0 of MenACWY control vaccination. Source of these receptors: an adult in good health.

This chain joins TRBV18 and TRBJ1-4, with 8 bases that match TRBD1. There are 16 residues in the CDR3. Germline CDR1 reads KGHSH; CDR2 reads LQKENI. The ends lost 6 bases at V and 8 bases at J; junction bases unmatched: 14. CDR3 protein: CASSPTRGQANEKLFF. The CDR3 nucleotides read TGTGCCAGCTCGCCCACCAGGGGACAGGCGAACGAAAAACTGTTTTTT.

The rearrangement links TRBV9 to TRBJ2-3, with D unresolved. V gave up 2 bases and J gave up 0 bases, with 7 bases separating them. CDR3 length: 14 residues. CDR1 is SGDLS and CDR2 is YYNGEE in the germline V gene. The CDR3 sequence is CASSVESSTDTQYF. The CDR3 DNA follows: TGTGCCAGCAGCGTTGAGTCTAGCACAGATACGCAGTATTTT.

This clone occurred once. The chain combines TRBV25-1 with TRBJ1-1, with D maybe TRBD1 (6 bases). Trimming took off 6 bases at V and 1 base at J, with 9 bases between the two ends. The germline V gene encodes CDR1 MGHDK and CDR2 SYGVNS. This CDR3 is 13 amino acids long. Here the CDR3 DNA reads TGTGCCAGCAGCTCGGACAGGAACACTGAAGCTTTCTTT. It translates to CASSSDRNTEAFF.

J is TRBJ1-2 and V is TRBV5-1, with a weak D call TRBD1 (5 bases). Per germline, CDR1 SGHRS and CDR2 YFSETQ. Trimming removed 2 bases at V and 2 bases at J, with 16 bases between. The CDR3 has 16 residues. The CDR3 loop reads CASSLGDSGGNYGYTF. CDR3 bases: TGCGCCAGCAGCTTAGGCGATAGCGGGGGGAACTATGGCTACACCTTC.

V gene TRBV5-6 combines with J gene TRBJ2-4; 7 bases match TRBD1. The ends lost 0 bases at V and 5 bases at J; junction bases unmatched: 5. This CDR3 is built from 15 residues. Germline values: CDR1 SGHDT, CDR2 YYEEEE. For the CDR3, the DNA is TGTGCCAGCAGCTTGGTAGGGGGCACCCAAAACATTCAGTACTTC. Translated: CASSLVGGTQNIQYF.

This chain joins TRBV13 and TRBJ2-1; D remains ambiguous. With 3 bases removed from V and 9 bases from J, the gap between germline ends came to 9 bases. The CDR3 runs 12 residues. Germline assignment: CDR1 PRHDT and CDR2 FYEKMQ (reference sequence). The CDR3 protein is CASSLTSTEQFF. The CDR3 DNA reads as TGTGCCAGCAGCTTGACTTCAACTGAGCAGTTCTTC.

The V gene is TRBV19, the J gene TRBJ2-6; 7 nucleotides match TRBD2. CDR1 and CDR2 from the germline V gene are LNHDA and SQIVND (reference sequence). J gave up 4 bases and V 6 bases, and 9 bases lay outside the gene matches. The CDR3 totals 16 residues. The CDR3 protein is CASSSRGVSGANVLTF. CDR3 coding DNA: TGTGCCAGTAGCAGTCGGGGGGTCTCCGGGGCCAACGTCCTGACTTTC.

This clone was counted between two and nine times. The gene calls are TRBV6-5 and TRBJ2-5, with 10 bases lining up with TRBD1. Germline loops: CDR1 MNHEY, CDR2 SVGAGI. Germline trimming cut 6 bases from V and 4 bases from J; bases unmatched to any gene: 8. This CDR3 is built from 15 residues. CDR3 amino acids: CASSPGTGEAETQYF. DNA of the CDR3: TGTGCCAGCAGCCCCGGGACAGGGGAAGCAGAGACCCAGTACTTC.

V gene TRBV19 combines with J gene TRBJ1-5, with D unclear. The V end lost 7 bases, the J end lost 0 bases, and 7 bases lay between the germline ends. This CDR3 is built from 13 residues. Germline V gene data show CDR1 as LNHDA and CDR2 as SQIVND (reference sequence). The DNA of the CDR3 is TGTGCCAGTACCCCCTATAGCAATCAGCCCCAGCATTTT. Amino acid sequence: CASTPYSNQPQHF.

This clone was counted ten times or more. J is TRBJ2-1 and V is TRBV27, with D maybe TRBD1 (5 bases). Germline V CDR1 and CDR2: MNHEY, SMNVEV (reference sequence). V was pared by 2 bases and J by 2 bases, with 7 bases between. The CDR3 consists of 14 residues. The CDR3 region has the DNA TGTGCCAGCAGTTTACAGGGCCCCTACAATGAGCAGTTCTTC. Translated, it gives CASSLQGPYNEQFF.

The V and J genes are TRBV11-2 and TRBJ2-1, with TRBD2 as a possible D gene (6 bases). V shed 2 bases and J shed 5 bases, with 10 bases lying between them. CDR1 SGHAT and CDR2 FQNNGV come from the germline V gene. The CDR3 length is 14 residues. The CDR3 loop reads CASSLSGSNNEQFF. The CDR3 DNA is TGTGCCAGCAGCTTATCCGGGAGTAACAATGAGCAGTTCTTC.

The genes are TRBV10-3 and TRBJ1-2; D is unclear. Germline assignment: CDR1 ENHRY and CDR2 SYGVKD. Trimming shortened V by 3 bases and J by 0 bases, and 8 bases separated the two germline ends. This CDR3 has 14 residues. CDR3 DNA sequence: TGTGCCATCAGTGACGATGGTGCTAACTATGGCTACACCTTC. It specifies CAISDDGANYGYTF.

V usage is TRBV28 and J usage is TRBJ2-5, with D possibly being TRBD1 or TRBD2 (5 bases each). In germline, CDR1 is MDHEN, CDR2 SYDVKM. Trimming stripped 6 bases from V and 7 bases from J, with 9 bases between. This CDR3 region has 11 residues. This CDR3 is CASRSGPTQYF. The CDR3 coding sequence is TGTGCCAGCAGGTCGGGGCCGACCCAGTACTTC.

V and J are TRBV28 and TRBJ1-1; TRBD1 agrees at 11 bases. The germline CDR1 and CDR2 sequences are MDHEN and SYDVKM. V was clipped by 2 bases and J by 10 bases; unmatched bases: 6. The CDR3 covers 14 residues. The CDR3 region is CASSLDGTGGPAFF. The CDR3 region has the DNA TGTGCCAGCAGTTTAGATGGGACAGGGGGGCCAGCTTTCTTT.

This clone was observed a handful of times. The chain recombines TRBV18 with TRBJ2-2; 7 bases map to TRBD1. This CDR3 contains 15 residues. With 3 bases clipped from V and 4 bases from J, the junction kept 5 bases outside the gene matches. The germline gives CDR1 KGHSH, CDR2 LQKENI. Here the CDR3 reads CASSPGQPRTGELFF. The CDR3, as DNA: TGTGCCAGCTCACCGGGACAGCCTCGCACCGGGGAGCTGTTTTTT.

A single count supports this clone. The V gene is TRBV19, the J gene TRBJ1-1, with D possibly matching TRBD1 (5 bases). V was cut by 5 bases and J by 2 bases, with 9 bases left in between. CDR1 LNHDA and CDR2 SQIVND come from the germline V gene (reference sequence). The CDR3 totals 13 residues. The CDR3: CASSYTGNTEAFF. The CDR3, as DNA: TGTGCCAGTAGTTACACAGGAAACACTGAAGCTTTCTTT.

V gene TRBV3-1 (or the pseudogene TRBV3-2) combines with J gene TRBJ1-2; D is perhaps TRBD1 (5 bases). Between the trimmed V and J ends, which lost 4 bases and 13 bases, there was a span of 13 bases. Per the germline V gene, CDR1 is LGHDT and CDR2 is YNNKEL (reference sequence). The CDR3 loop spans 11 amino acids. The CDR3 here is CASSPGPYFTF. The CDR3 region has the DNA TGTGCCAGCAGCCCGGGACCCTACTTCACCTTC.

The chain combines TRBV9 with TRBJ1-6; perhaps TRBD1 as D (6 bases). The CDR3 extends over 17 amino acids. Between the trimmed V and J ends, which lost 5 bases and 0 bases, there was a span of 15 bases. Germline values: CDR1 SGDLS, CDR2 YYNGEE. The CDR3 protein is CASRAQGRNSYNSPLHF. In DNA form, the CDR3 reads TGTGCCAGCAGAGCGCAGGGGAGAAACTCCTATAATTCACCCCTCCACTTT.

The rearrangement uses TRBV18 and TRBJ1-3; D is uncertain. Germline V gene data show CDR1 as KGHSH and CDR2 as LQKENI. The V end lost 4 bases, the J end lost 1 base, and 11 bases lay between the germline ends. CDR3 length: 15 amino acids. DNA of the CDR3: TGTGCCAGCTCACTGGGAACAGCGTCTGGAAACACCATATATTTT. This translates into CASSLGTASGNTIYF.